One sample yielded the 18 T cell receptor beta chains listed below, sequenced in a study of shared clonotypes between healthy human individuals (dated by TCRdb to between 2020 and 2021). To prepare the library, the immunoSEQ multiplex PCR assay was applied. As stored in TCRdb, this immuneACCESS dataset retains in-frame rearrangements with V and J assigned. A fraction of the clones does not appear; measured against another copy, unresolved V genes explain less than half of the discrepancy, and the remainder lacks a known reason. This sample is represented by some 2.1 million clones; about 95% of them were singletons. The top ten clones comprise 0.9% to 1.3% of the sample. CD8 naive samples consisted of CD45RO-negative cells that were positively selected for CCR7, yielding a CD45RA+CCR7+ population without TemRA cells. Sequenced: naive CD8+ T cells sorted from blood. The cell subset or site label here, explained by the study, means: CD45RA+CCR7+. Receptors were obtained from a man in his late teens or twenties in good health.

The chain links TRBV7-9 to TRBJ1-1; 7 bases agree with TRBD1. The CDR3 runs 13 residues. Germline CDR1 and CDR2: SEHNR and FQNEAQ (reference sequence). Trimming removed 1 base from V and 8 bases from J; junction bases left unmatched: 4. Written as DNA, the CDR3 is TGTGCCAGCAGCTTAGGACAGGGCTGGGAAGCTTTCTTT. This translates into CASSLGQGWEAFF.

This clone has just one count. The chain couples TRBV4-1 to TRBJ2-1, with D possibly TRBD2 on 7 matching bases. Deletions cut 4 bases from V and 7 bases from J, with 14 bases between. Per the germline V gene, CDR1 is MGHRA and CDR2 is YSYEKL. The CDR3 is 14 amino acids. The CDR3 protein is CASSRGGPRNEQFF. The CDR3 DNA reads TGCGCCAGCAGCCGCGGGGGCCCGAGGAATGAGCAGTTCTTC.

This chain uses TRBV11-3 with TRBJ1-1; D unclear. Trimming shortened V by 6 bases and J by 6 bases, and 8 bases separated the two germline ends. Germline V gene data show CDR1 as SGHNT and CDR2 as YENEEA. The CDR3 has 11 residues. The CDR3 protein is CASREQPEAFF. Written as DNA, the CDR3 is TGTGCCAGCAGAGAGCAGCCTGAAGCTTTCTTT.

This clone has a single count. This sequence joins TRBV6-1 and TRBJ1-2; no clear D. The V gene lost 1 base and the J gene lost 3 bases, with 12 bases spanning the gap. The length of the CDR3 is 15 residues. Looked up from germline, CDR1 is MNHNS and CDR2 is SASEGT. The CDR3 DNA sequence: TGTGCCAGCAGTGAAGATAGGTCCACGCACTATGGCTACACCTTC. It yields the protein CASSEDRSTHYGYTF.

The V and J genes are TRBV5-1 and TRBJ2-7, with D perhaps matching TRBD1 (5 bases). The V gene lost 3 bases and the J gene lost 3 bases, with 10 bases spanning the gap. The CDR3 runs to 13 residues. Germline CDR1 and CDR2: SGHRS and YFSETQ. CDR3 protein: CASSSTAIYEQYF. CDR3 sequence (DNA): TGCGCCAGCAGCTCGACAGCTATCTACGAGCAGTACTTC. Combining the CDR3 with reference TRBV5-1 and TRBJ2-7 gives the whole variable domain KAGVTQTPRYLIKTRGQQVTLSCSPISGHRSVSWYQQTPGQGLQFLFEYFSETQRNKGNFPGRFSGRQFSNSRSEMNVSTLELGDSALYLCASSSTAIYEQYFGPGTRLTVT.

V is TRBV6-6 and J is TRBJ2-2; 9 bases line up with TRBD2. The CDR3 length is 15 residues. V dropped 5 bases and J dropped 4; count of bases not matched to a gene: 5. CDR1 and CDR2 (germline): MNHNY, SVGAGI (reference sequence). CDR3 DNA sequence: TGTGCCAGCAGTCGGACTAGCGAAGGCACCGGGGAGCTGTTTTTT. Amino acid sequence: CASSRTSEGTGELFF.

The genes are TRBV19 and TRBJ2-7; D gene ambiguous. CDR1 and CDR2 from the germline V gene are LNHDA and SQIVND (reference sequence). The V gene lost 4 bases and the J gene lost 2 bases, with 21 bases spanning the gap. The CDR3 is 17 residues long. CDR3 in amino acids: CASSKVSFLTSTYEQYF. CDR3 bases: TGTGCCAGTAGTAAGGTCAGCTTTCTAACAAGCACCTACGAGCAGTACTTC. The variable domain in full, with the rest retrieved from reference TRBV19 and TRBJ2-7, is DGGITQSPKYLFRKEGQNVTLSCEQNLNHDAMYWYRQDPGQGLRLIYYSQIVNDFQKGDIAEGYSVSREKKESFPLTVTSAQKNPTAFYLCASSKVSFLTSTYEQYFGPGTRLTVT.

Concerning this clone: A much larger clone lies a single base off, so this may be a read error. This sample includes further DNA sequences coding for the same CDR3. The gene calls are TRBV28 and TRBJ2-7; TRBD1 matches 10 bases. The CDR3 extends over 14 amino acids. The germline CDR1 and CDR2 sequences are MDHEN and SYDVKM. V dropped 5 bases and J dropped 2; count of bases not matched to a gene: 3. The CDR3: CASSPGTGAYEQYF. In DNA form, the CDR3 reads TGTGCCAGCAGTCCCGGGACAGGGGCCTACGAGCAGTACTTC. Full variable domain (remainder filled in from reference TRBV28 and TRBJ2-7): DVKVTQSSRYLVKRTGEKVFLECVQDMDHENMFWYRQDPGLGLRLIYFSYDVKMKEKGDIPEGYSVSREKKERFSLILESASTNQTSMYLCASSPGTGAYEQYFGPGTRLTVT.

The CDR3 DNA reads TGTGCCAGCAGCCCAACAGGGGATACCAATCAGCCCCAGCATTTT. This translates into CASSPTGDTNQPQHF. The V gene is TRBV7-9, the J gene TRBJ1-5; 7 nucleotides match TRBD1. J lost 3 bases, V lost 5 bases, and 7 bases had no gene match. The V gene's germline CDR1 is SEHNR and CDR2 FQNEAQ (reference sequence). This CDR3 has 15 amino acids.

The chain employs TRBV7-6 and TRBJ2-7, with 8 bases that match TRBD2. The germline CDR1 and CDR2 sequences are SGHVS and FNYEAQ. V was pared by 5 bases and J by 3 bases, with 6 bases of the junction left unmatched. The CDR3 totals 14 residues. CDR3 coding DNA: TGTGCCAGCAGCATCCATAGCGGGGACTACGAGCAGTACTTC. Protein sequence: CASSIHSGDYEQYF.

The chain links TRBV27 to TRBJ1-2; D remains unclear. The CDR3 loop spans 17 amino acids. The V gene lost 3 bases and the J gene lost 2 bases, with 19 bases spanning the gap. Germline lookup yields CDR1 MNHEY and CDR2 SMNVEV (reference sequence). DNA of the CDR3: TGTGCCAGCAGTTTGGGCGGTGGGGTCCCTCTGAACTATGGCTACACCTTC. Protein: CASSLGGGVPLNYGYTF.

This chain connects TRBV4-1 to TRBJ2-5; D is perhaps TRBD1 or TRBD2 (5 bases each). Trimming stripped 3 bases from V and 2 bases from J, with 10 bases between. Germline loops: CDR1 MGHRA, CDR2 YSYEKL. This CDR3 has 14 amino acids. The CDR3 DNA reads TGCGCCAGCAGCCATCGGGACGGGCAAGAGACCCAGTACTTC. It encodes CASSHRDGQETQYF.

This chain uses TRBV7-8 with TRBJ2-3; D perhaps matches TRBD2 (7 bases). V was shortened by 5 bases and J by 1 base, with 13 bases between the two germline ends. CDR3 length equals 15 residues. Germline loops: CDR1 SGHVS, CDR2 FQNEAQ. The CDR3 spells CASSPYGGRTDTQYF. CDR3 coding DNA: TGTGCCAGCAGCCCTTACGGGGGGCGCACAGATACGCAGTATTTT.

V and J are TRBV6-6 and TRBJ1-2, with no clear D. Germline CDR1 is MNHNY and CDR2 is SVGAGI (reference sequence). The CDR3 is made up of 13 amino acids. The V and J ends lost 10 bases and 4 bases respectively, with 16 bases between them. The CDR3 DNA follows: TGTGCCACCGTACACGAATTCATCTATGGCTACACCTTC. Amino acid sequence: CATVHEFIYGYTF.

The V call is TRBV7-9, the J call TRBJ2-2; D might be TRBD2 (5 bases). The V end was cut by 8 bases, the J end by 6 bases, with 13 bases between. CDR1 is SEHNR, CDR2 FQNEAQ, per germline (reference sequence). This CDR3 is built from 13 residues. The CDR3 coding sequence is TGTGCCAGCCGCCGGGATGACGCCGGGGAGCTGTTTTTT. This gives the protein CASRRDDAGELFF.

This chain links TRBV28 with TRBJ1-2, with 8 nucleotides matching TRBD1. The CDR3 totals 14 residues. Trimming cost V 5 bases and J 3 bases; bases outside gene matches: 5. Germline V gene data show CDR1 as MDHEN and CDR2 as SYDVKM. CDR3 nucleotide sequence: TGTGCCAGCAGTCTAATACAGGGGGACTATGGCTACACCTTC. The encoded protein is CASSLIQGDYGYTF.

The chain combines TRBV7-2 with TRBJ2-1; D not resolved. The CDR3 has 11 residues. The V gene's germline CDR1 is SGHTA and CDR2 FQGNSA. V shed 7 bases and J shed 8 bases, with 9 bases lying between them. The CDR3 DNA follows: TGTGCCAGCATCCCCTGGGATGAGCAGTTCTTC. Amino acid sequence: CASIPWDEQFF.

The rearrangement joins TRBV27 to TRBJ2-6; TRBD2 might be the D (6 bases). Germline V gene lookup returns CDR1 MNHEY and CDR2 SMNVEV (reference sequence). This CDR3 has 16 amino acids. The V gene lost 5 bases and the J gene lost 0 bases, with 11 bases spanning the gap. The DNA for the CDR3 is TGTGCCAGCAGTGAGCTAGCGAACTCTGGGGCCAACGTCCTGACTTTC. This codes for CASSELANSGANVLTF.